This entry lists 29 T cell receptor beta chains sequenced from one sample in a study of T cells in Graves' hyperthyroidism and ophthalmopathy. RNA transcripts provided the source from which TCR beta CDR3 regions were amplified. The HTBI primer set drove a first-round RT-PCR of the TCR CDR3. In TCRdb, the multiplex PCR reads were re-called with MiXCR into one record per CDR3 protein. This sample has about 510,000 distinct CDR3 sequences; around 15% occur once, and the top ten carry about 14%. Sequences were obtained from blood. All receptors derive from a woman aged 40 to 49 with Graves' hyperthyroidism.

This clonotype was counted at least ten times. This chain connects TRBV6-1 to TRBJ1-5; D is unclear. The CDR3 extends over 16 amino acids. Germline assignment: CDR1 MNHNS and CDR2 SASEGT. Trimming left V 3 bases short and J 1 base short, with 13 bases between. The CDR3 sequence: CASSELQVGSNQPQHF. In DNA, the CDR3 is TGTGCCAGCAGTGAGCTCCAAGTAGGGAGCAATCAGCCCCAGCATTTT.

The chain has TRBV6-6 and TRBJ1-3, with D perhaps matching TRBD1 (5 bases). The CDR3 is made up of 18 amino acids. With 0 bases removed from V and 0 bases from J, the gap between germline ends came to 15 bases. Germline values: CDR1 MNHNY, CDR2 SVGAGI (reference sequence). CDR3 protein: CASSYSWGAHASGNTIYF. The CDR3 DNA follows: TGTGCCAGCAGTTACTCTTGGGGCGCCCACGCCTCTGGAAACACCATATATTTT.

This rearrangement joins TRBV12-3 or TRBV12-4 to TRBJ2-7; 13 bases match TRBD2. CDR3 length: 16 amino acids. Germline trimming cut 7 bases from V and 2 bases from J; bases unmatched to any gene: 8. CDR3 DNA: TGTGCCAGCATCCAAAGCGGGACTAGCGGGACCTACGAGCAGTACTTC. Translation gives CASIQSGTSGTYEQYF.

This clonotype was counted at least ten times. The chain employs TRBV3-1 and TRBJ2-1; TRBD2 matches 7 bases. Losses at the gene ends were 4 bases for V and 2 bases for J; bases not matched to a gene: 5. CDR1 is LGHDT, CDR2 YNNKEL, per germline (reference sequence). The CDR3 extends over 15 amino acids. The CDR3 sequence: CASSPSGTPYNEQFF. Written as DNA, the CDR3 is TGTGCCAGCAGCCCTAGCGGAACTCCCTACAATGAGCAGTTCTTC.

This clonotype has just a few counts. This chain uses TRBV11-2 with TRBJ1-5; D remains ambiguous. This CDR3 is 13 amino acids long. Germline V CDR1 and CDR2: SGHAT, FQNNGV. The V end was cut by 1 base, the J end by 7 bases, with 8 bases between. CDR3 bases: TGTGCCAGCAGCTTAGCCGTCGGACAGCCCCAGCATTTT. Translation gives CASSLAVGQPQHF.

This clonotype was detected only once. One junction end does not reproduce the germline sequence, and a read error may be involved. The chain links TRBV5-1 to TRBJ2-7; the D gene is possibly TRBD1 (6 bases). Per germline, CDR1 SGHRS and CDR2 YFSETQ. The CDR3 sequence is 13 residues long. CDR3 sequence: CASSLDRTYERYF. The CDR3, as DNA: TGCGCCAGCAGCCTCGACAGGACCTACGAGCGGTACTTC. Full variable domain (missing parts from reference TRBV5-1 and TRBJ2-7): KAGVTQTPRYLIKTRGQQVTLSCSPISGHRSVSWYQQTPGQGLQFLFEYFSETQRNKGNFPGRFSGRQFSNSRSEMNVSTLELGDSALYLCASSLDRTYERYFGPGTRLTVT.

The chain has TRBV28 and TRBJ1-5, with D maybe TRBD1 (6 bases). The CDR3 runs to 13 residues. V lost 8 bases and J lost 4, with 12 bases in between. Germline CDR1 is MDHEN and CDR2 is SYDVKM. CDR3 in amino acids: CASGGAQNQPQHF. In DNA form, the CDR3 reads TGTGCCAGCGGGGGGGCGCAAAATCAGCCCCAGCATTTT. Supplemented by reference TRBV28 and TRBJ1-5, the full variable domain reads DVKVTQSSRYLVKRTGEKVFLECVQDMDHENMFWYRQDPGLGLRLIYFSYDVKMKEKGDIPEGYSVSREKKERFSLILESASTNQTSMYLCASGGAQNQPQHFGDGTRLSIL.

In its sample, this clonotype was seen a few times. The chain has TRBV6-1 and TRBJ2-7, with 7 bases that match TRBD1. CDR1 MNHNS and CDR2 SASEGT come from the germline V gene. The J segment lost 2 bases and the V segment lost 6 bases, leaving 7 bases of the junction unmatched. CDR3 size: 14 residues. CDR3 in amino acids: CASRVGQETYEQYF. CDR3 DNA sequence: TGTGCCAGCAGGGTCGGACAGGAGACCTACGAGCAGTACTTC.

The chain recombines TRBV29-1 with TRBJ1-1; D uncertain. V was clipped by 3 bases and J by 4 bases, with 12 bases between them. The CDR3 length is 13 residues. Germline V gene data show CDR1 as SQVTM and CDR2 as ANQGSEA. The CDR3 loop is CSVEPTQSTEAFF. In DNA form, the CDR3 reads TGCAGCGTTGAGCCCACGCAGAGCACTGAAGCTTTCTTT.

The chain links TRBV19 to TRBJ2-4; the match to TRBD1 covers 9 bases. Germline V CDR1 and CDR2: LNHDA, SQIVND (reference sequence). With 5 bases clipped from V and 7 bases from J, the junction kept 6 bases outside the gene matches. The CDR3 sequence is 14 residues long. The CDR3 DNA follows: TGTGCCAGTAGTTCCGGACAGGGGTTGAACATTCAGTACTTC. The encoded protein is CASSSGQGLNIQYF.

The chain has TRBV27 and TRBJ2-3; D perhaps matches TRBD2 (6 bases). V lost 2 bases, J lost 2 bases, and 26 bases lay in between. Germline V gene sequence: CDR1 MNHEY, CDR2 SMNVEV (reference sequence). The CDR3 has 20 residues. In nucleotides, the CDR3 is TGTGCCAGCAGTTTAGGTGTTGGGCGGGGCTCACCCCCCTCCACAGATACGCAGTATTTT. It encodes CASSLGVGRGSPPSTDTQYF.

This clonotype was found many times. The chain is built from TRBV18 and TRBJ2-7; 7 positions match TRBD1. The germline V gene has CDR1 KGHSH and CDR2 LQKENI. Trimming took 3 bases from V and 7 from J; bases not matched to a gene: 3. The CDR3 is 12 residues long. The CDR3 nucleotides read TGTGCCAGCTCACCGACAGGGTTGGAGCAGTACTTC. It codes for CASSPTGLEQYF.

Worth noting for this clonotype: One base away lies a much larger clone, so this may be a sequencing read error. This rearrangement joins TRBV7-9 to TRBJ2-2; D is possibly TRBD2 (6 bases). The CDR3 is 16 residues long. CDR1 is SEHNR, CDR2 FQNEAQ, per germline (reference sequence). The CDR3 region is CASRPAGAGNTRELFF. The CDR3 bases are TGTGCCAGCAGACCCGCTGGGGCGGGGAACACCAGGGAGCTGTTTTTT.

This clonotype was seen many times. The chain couples TRBV2 to TRBJ2-3, with D possibly matching TRBD2 (6 bases). Trimming shortened V by 6 bases and J by 0 bases, and 10 bases separated the two germline ends. The germline V gene encodes CDR1 SNHLY and CDR2 FYNNEI. The CDR3 extends over 14 amino acids. CDR3 coding DNA: TGTGCCAGCAGCGGGAGTGCTAGCACAGATACGCAGTATTTT. Its translation is CASSGSASTDTQYF.

There are many counts of this clonotype. The V call is TRBV15, the J call TRBJ2-7; 8 positions match TRBD2. The ends lost 0 bases at V and 2 bases at J; junction bases unmatched: 0. This CDR3 comprises 14 residues. Germline V lookup: CDR1 LNHNV, CDR2 YYDKDF (reference sequence). In nucleotides, the CDR3 is TGTGCCACCAGCAGAGACGGGGGGGCCTACGAGCAGTACTTC. Translation gives CATSRDGGAYEQYF.

This clonotype was picked up many times. The genes are TRBV29-1 and TRBJ2-5; a possible D gene is TRBD1 (6 bases). Looked up from germline, CDR1 is SQVTM and CDR2 is ANQGSEA. The CDR3 spans 13 residues. Trimming removed 4 bases at V and 5 bases at J, with 14 bases between. CDR3 in DNA: TGCAGCGTTGCCAGCCAGGGGTTGGAGACCCAGTACTTC. It specifies CSVASQGLETQYF.

This clonotype was observed many times. This rearrangement joins TRBV20-1 to TRBJ2-1; D is unresolved. The CDR3 has 10 residues. Trimming removed 6 bases from V and 4 bases from J, with 4 bases in between. Germline CDR1 DFQATT, CDR2 SNEGSKA (reference sequence). The DNA for the CDR3 is TGCAGTGCAATATACAATGAGCAGTTCTTC. The encoded protein is CSAIYNEQFF.

As for this clonotype: The germline gene is not matched at one end of the junction; a read error may be the cause. The chain couples TRBV7-3 to TRBJ2-5; TRBD1 agrees at 7 bases. From germline, CDR1 is SGHTA and CDR2 FQGTGA. This CDR3 spans 14 amino acids. CDR3 loop: CASSQETGQETQYF. For the CDR3, the DNA is TGCGCCAGCAGCCAAGAGACAGGGCAAGAGACCCAGTACTTC.

This clonotype was counted between two and nine times. The rearrangement joins TRBV10-3 to TRBJ2-7, with unresolved D. CDR1 is ENHRY and CDR2 is SYGVKD in the germline V gene. The CDR3 is 14 amino acids. Trimming shortened V by 5 bases and J by 0 bases, and 11 bases separated the two germline ends. This chain's CDR3 is CAISTTASSYEQYF. In nucleotides, the CDR3 is TGTGCCATCAGTACTACAGCTAGCTCCTACGAGCAGTACTTC.

At least ten counts were recorded for this clonotype. This sequence joins TRBV3-1 and TRBJ2-7; the D call may be TRBD1 or TRBD2 (5 bases each). CDR3 size: 11 residues. Germline V lookup: CDR1 LGHDT, CDR2 YNNKEL (reference sequence). Trimming pared 4 bases from V and 5 bases from J, leaving 6 bases between. This CDR3 reads CASSRGNEQYF. CDR3 nucleotides: TGTGCCAGCAGCCGGGGGAACGAGCAGTACTTC.

The chain carries TRBV30 and TRBJ1-3; D is uncertain. V lost 5 bases to trimming and J lost 0 bases, with 17 bases between them. CDR3 length: 16 amino acids. The germline V gene encodes CDR1 GTSNPN and CDR2 SVGIG (reference sequence). The CDR3 loop reads CAWDPGRTNSGNTIYF. DNA of the CDR3: TGTGCCTGGGACCCAGGCAGGACCAACTCTGGAAACACCATATATTTT.

This clonotype has at least ten counts. The chain links TRBV30 to TRBJ2-7; TRBD1 or TRBD2 may be the D gene (6 bases each). Looked up from germline, CDR1 is GTSNPN and CDR2 is SVGIG (reference sequence). The CDR3 consists of 14 residues. Trimming pared 0 bases from V and 4 bases from J, leaving 13 bases between. The DNA of the CDR3 is TGTGCCTGGAGTGTGGGGGGCGGCCGGTACGAGCAGTACTTC. It encodes CAWSVGGGRYEQYF.

This sequence joins TRBV20-1 and TRBJ1-5, with TRBD1 as a possible D gene (5 bases). Germline CDR1 is DFQATT and CDR2 is SNEGSKA (reference sequence). Trimming cost V 1 base and J 2 bases, with 12 bases left between them. This CDR3 is built from 15 residues. This CDR3 reads CSARAQGGGNQPQHF. The CDR3 nucleotides are TGCAGTGCTAGAGCTCAGGGAGGGGGCAATCAGCCCCAGCATTTT.

This clonotype was seen only a few times. J is TRBJ2-1 and V is TRBV2; TRBD2 aligns across 7 bases. Germline CDR1 reads SNHLY; CDR2 reads FYNNEI. J lost 6 bases, V lost 6 bases, and 8 bases had no gene match. The CDR3 is 14 residues long. For the CDR3, the DNA is TGTGCCAGCAGGGAACTGACTAGCTTCAATGAGCAGTTCTTC. It yields the protein CASRELTSFNEQFF.

This clonotype showed up many times. This CDR3 is CASSRRTVASYEQYF. CDR3 nucleotides: TGTGCCAGCAGTCGGCGGACAGTGGCTTCTTACGAGCAGTACTTC. This chain joins TRBV11-2 and TRBJ2-7, with D perhaps TRBD1 (6 bases). CDR3 length: 15 residues. Germline V gene data show CDR1 as SGHAT and CDR2 as FQNNGV. Deletions cut 6 bases from V and 4 bases from J, with 19 bases between.

The sample holds many counts of this clonotype. The rearrangement joins TRBV5-5 to TRBJ2-1; D is uncertain. The germline V gene encodes CDR1 SGHKS and CDR2 YYEKEE (reference sequence). The V end was cut by 2 bases, the J end by 0 bases, with 15 bases between. This CDR3 contains 17 residues. CDR3: CASSFLYVASSYNEQFF. The CDR3 bases are TGTGCCAGCAGCTTTTTGTACGTTGCTAGCTCCTACAATGAGCAGTTCTTC.

This chain connects TRBV7-9 to TRBJ2-1; D remains ambiguous. V dropped 5 bases and J dropped 9 bases, with 11 bases sitting between them. The CDR3 covers 12 residues. Germline assignment: CDR1 SEHNR and CDR2 FQNEAQ (reference sequence). CDR3 loop: CASSPMDGEQFF. In DNA, the CDR3 is TGTGCCAGCAGCCCTATGGATGGTGAGCAGTTCTTC.

V gene TRBV10-3 combines with J gene TRBJ1-1; D is possibly TRBD1 (6 bases). The CDR3 contains 14 residues. V was shortened by 2 bases and J by 3 bases, with 10 bases between the two germline ends. CDR1 is ENHRY and CDR2 is SYGVKD in the germline V gene. The CDR3 region has the DNA TGTGCCATCAGTGAGACAGGGTTTGACACTGAAGCTTTCTTT. This codes for CAISETGFDTEAFF.

This clonotype has at least ten counts. The chain employs TRBV5-1 and TRBJ2-1; 14 positions agree with TRBD2. CDR1 and CDR2 (germline): SGHRS, YFSETQ. This CDR3 contains 17 residues. The ends lost 2 bases at V and 5 bases at J; junction bases unmatched: 6. CDR3 region: CASSLGLAGGPHNEQFF. The DNA of the CDR3 is TGCGCCAGCAGCTTAGGACTAGCGGGAGGTCCCCACAATGAGCAGTTCTTC.